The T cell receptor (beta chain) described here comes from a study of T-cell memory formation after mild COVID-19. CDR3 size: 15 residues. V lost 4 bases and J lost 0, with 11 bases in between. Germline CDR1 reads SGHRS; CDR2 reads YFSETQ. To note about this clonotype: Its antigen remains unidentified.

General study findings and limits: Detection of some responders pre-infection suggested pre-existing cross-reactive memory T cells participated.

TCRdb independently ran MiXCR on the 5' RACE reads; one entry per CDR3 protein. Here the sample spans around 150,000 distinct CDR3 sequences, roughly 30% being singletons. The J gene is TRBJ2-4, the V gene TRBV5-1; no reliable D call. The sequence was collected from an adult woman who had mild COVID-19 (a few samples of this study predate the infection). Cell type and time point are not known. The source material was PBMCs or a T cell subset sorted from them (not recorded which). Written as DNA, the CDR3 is TGCGCCAGCAGCATCGACGTTATAGCCAAAAACATTCAGTACTTC. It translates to CASSIDVIAKNIQYF.